Presented here are 14 T cell receptor beta chains from one specimen sequenced in a study of control samples from healthy donors and cancer patients. Sequencing was performed with immunoSEQ multiplex PCR; in TCRdb, only in-frame clones are kept and a portion is missing. The sample has about 74,000 clones, nearly 90% seen once. Input material: blood. The receptors stem from a woman between 45 and 60 years old in good health.

The genes are TRBV5-6 and TRBJ2-1, with D possibly matching TRBD2 (5 bases). The CDR3 runs 12 residues. The germline V gene has CDR1 SGHDT and CDR2 YYEEEE. Trimming removed 8 bases at V and 8 bases at J, with 14 bases between. Written as DNA, the CDR3 is TGTGCCAGTACCATGGGTAGCGATGAGCAGTTCTTC. Translated, it gives CASTMGSDEQFF. Full variable domain (remainder filled in from reference TRBV5-6 and TRBJ2-1): DAGVTQSPTHLIKTRGQQVTLRCSPKSGHDTVSWYQQALGQGPQFIFQYYEEEERQRGNFPDRFSGHQFPNYSSELNVNALLLGDSALYLCASTMGSDEQFFGPGTRLTVL.

This chain uses TRBV6-5 with TRBJ2-3; 7 bases line up with TRBD2. The CDR3 sequence is 14 residues long. Germline CDR1 is MNHEY and CDR2 is SVGAGI. V lost 8 bases to trimming and J lost 4 bases; unmatched junction nucleotides: 9. This chain's CDR3 is CASGASGGSDTQYF. The CDR3 DNA sequence: TGTGCCAGCGGCGCTAGCGGTGGGTCAGATACGCAGTATTTT.

The chain has TRBV18 and TRBJ1-1; no firm D call. With 2 bases removed from V and 4 bases from J, the gap between germline ends came to 11 bases. Germline lookup yields CDR1 KGHSH and CDR2 LQKENI. This CDR3 has 14 amino acids. This chain's CDR3 is CASSPTETFTEAFF. The CDR3 DNA follows: TGTGCCAGCTCACCAACAGAGACATTCACTGAAGCTTTCTTT.

This clone has just one count. The rearrangement links TRBV11-2 to TRBJ2-7; D may match TRBD1 or TRBD2 (5 bases each). Trimming removed 4 bases at V and 4 bases at J, with 8 bases between. This CDR3 is built from 12 residues. Looked up from germline, CDR1 is SGHAT and CDR2 is FQNNGV. For the CDR3, the DNA is TGTGCCAGCAGCTGGGGGACGTACGAGCAGTACTTC. Amino acids: CASSWGTYEQYF.

The chain carries TRBV4-2 and TRBJ2-2, with 9 bases matching TRBD1. This CDR3 comprises 16 residues. Per germline, CDR1 LGHNA and CDR2 YNFKEQ. The V and J ends lost 0 bases and 9 bases, in that order; junction bases with no gene match: 8. Here the CDR3 reads CASSQDEGQGSRELFF. The CDR3 nucleotides read TGTGCCAGCAGCCAAGACGAGGGACAGGGTTCCCGGGAGCTGTTTTTT.

This rearrangement joins TRBV2 to TRBJ1-1; D is unclear. Germline CDR1 SNHLY, CDR2 FYNNEI. Trimming removed 8 bases at V and 4 bases at J, with 17 bases between. The CDR3 has 14 amino acids. CDR3 nucleotides: TGTGCCAGCGGCGTCGGGGAATCAGGCACTGAAGCTTTCTTT. Protein sequence: CASGVGESGTEAFF.

The chain combines TRBV6-5 with TRBJ1-1; no definite D call. Germline V CDR1 and CDR2: MNHEY, SVGAGI. V gave up 6 bases and J gave up 0 bases, with 11 bases separating them. This CDR3 is built from 14 residues. CDR3 DNA: TGTGCCAGCAGGGATACAAACATGAACACTGAAGCTTTCTTT. It yields the protein CASRDTNMNTEAFF.

The CDR3 loop is CASSSWTVTDTQYF. CDR3 DNA sequence: TGCGCCAGCAGCTCATGGACAGTCACAGATACGCAGTATTTT. This chain uses TRBV5-1 with TRBJ2-3; tentative D call: TRBD1 (6 bases). Trimming pared 3 bases from V and 2 bases from J, leaving 10 bases between. Germline loops: CDR1 SGHRS, CDR2 YFSETQ. The CDR3 has 14 residues.

The V and J genes are TRBV11-2 and TRBJ2-3; D unclear. Germline lookup yields CDR1 SGHAT and CDR2 FQNNGV. V was trimmed by 3 bases and J by 2 bases, leaving 6 bases between them. CDR3 length: 13 amino acids. The CDR3 region is CASSFGPTDTQYF. Written as DNA, the CDR3 is TGTGCCAGCAGCTTTGGCCCCACAGATACGCAGTATTTT.

CDR3 loop: CASSLAVGRIDTQYF. The CDR3 DNA follows: TGTGCCAGCAGCTTAGCAGTAGGGCGTATAGATACGCAGTATTTT. J is TRBJ2-3 and V is TRBV11-2; D is uncertain. CDR3 length: 15 amino acids. V dropped 1 base and J dropped 5 bases, with 13 bases sitting between them. Germline V CDR1 and CDR2: SGHAT, FQNNGV.

The chain uses TRBV19 and TRBJ1-1; 7 bases agree with TRBD1. In germline, CDR1 is LNHDA, CDR2 SQIVND (reference sequence). The V gene end was trimmed by 4 bases and the J gene end by 5 bases; junction bases not matched to a gene: 10. CDR3 length: 15 residues. The CDR3 DNA reads TGTGCCAGTAGTAAACTACAGGGGTACGAGACTGAAGCTTTCTTT. Protein sequence: CASSKLQGYETEAFF.

The V call is TRBV9, the J call TRBJ2-3, with D maybe TRBD2 (6 bases). CDR1 and CDR2 from the germline V gene are SGDLS and YYNGEE. V dropped 2 bases and J dropped 0 bases, with 10 bases sitting between them. The CDR3 is 15 residues long. For the CDR3, the DNA is TGTGCCAGCAGCGTTACCGGGACTAGCACAGATACGCAGTATTTT. Its protein product is CASSVTGTSTDTQYF.

Only a few counts were recorded for this clone. V gene TRBV10-3 combines with J gene TRBJ1-1; a possible D gene is TRBD1 (5 bases). The CDR3 runs 15 residues. Germline loops: CDR1 ENHRY, CDR2 SYGVKD. V was shortened by 2 bases and J by 3 bases, with 13 bases between the two germline ends. The CDR3: CAISEGSGGHTEAFF. The CDR3 DNA reads as TGTGCCATCAGTGAGGGGTCTGGGGGTCACACTGAAGCTTTCTTT.

CDR3 coding DNA: TGTGCCAGCAGTGACGAGCCAATTGGGAATTCACCCCTCCACTTT. Its protein is CASSDEPIGNSPLHF. This rearrangement joins TRBV2 to TRBJ1-6, with D uncertain. There are 15 residues in the CDR3. From germline, CDR1 is SNHLY and CDR2 FYNNEI. V lost 3 bases and J lost 7, with 13 bases in between.